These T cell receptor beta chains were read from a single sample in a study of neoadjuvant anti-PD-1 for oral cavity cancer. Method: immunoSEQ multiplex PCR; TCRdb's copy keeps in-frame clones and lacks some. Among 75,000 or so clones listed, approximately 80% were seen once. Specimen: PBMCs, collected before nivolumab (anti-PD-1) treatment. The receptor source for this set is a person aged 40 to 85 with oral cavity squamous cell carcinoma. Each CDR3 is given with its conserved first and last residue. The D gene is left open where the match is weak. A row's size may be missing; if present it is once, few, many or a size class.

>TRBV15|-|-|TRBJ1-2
TGTGCCACCAGCAGAGATGCGGTGGGCGATCCTAACTATGGCTACACCTTC
CATSRDAVGDPNYGYTF
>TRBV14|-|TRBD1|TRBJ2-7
TGTGCCAGCAGCCTTGGGACAGGGTTAAGCTACGAGCAGTACTTC
CASSLGTGLSYEQYF
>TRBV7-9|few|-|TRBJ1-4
TGTGCCAGCAGCTGGGAGGGAGCTAATGAAAAACTGTTTTTT
CASSWEGANEKLFF
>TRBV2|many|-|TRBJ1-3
TGTGCCAGCGGGGGAGAAGCTGGAAACACCATATATTTT
CASGGEAGNTIYF
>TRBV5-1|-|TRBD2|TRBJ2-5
TGCGCCAGCAGCTTGGGGCTAGCGGGAGAGACCCAGTACTTC
CASSLGLAGETQYF
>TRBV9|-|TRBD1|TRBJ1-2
TGTGCCAGCAGCGTGGGGACAGCTACTAACTATGGCTACACCTTC
CASSVGTATNYGYTF
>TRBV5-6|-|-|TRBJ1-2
TGTGCCAGCAGTCCGAGGACCAGGGGCTCAGGCTACACCTTC
CASSPRTRGSGYTF
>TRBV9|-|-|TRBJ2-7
TGTGCCAGCAGCCTCACAGGGTTTAAGGACGAGCAGTACTTC
CASSLTGFKDEQYF
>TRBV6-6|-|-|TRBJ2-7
TGTGCCAGAACTGACGGGCCCGAGCAGTACTTC
CARTDGPEQYF
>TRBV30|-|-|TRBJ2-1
TGTGCCTGGGCATGGACTCCTGGCAATGAGCAGTTCTTC
CAWAWTPGNEQFF
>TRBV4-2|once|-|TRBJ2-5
TGTGCCAGCAGCCAAGGAGGAGTACAAGAGACCCAGTACTTC
CASSQGGVQETQYF
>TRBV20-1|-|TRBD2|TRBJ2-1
TGCAGTGCAGGCGGGAGAAATGAGCAGTTCTTC
CSAGGRNEQFF
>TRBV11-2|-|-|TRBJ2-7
TGTGCCACCGAGGGCGCTACCTACGAGCAGTACTTC
CATEGATYEQYF
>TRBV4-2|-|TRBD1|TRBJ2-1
TGTGCCAGCAGCCAGATAGGGGACAGGGCCTACAATGAGCAGTTCTTC
CASSQIGDRAYNEQFF
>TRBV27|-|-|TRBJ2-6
TGTGCCAGCAGTTTGTATGGGGGTACGGGGGCCAACGTCCTGACTTTC
CASSLYGGTGANVLTF
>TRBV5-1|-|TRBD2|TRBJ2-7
TGCGCCAGCAGCCTAGGGACTAGCTCCTACGAGCAGTACTTC
CASSLGTSSYEQYF
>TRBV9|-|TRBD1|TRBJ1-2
TGTGCCAGCAGCGTTTCTCGGACAGGGGGCACGGGCGGCTATGGCTACACCTTC
CASSVSRTGGTGGYGYTF
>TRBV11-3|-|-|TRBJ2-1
TGTGCCAGCAGCATAGAGAATGAGCAGTTCTTC
CASSIENEQFF
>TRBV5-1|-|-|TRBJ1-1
TGCGCCAGCAGCACCGACACAAACGCAATGAACACTGAAGCTTTCTTT
CASSTDTNAMNTEAFF
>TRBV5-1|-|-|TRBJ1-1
TGCGCCAGCAGCCGGGACATATGGCAGGGGTACACTGAAGCTTTCTTT
CASSRDIWQGYTEAFF
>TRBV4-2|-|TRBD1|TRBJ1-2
TGTGCCAGCAGCCAAGAAAACGAGGGGGCGAACTATGGCTACACCTTC
CASSQENEGANYGYTF
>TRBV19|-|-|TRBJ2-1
TGTGCCAGTAGTATAGCCCCAGGGGGGAGCGGAGTCTACAATGAGCAGTTCTTC
CASSIAPGGSGVYNEQFF
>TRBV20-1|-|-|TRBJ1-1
TGCAGTGCTCCGGATCCCCCCGAAGCTTTCTTT
CSAPDPPEAFF
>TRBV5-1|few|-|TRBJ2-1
TGCGCCAGCATAGGGGAGTACAATGAGCAGTTCTTC
CASIGEYNEQFF
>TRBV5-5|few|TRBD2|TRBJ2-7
TGTGCCAGCAGCTCCCAGCGGGAGCCCCCCTACGAGCAGTACTTC
CASSSQREPPYEQYF
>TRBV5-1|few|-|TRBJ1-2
TGCGCCAGCAGCTTGGGGCAGCCGAATAACTATGGCTACACCTTC
CASSLGQPNNYGYTF
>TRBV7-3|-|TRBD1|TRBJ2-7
TGTGCCAGCAGCCCGACCGGGACAGGGGGCTCCGAGCAGTACTTC
CASSPTGTGGSEQYF
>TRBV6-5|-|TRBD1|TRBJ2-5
TGTGCCAGCAGTTACTCGACAGGGAAGGAGACCCAGTACTTC
CASSYSTGKETQYF
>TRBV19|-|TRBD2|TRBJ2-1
TGTGCCAGTAGTAAAGGGACTAGCGGGATAGGTAGCTCCTACAATGAGCAGTTCTTC
CASSKGTSGIGSSYNEQFF
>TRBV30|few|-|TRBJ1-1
TGTGCCTGGAGTCGGGACACTGTTAAGAAAGCTTTCTTT
CAWSRDTVKKAFF
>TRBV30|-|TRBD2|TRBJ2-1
TGTGCCTGGATCATAGCGGGAATCTACAATGAGCAGTTCTTC
CAWIIAGIYNEQFF
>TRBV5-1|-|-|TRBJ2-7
TGCGCCAGCAGCAACCCGGGACGTGAGGGATACGAGCAGTACTTC
CASSNPGREGYEQYF
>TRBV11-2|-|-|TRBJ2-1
TGTGCCAGCAGCTTAGATCTAGGACAGCCCTACAATGAGCAGTTCTTC
CASSLDLGQPYNEQFF
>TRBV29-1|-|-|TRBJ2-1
TGCAGCGTTGACGGGGCAAATTACAATGAGCAGTTCTTC
CSVDGANYNEQFF
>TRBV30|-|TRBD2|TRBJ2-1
TGTGCCTTAAACGGACTAGCGGGATACAATGAGCAGTTCTTC
CALNGLAGYNEQFF
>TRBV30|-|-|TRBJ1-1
TGTGCCTGGAGTGGTCAACCGGCGGGCACCTTCTATGTTAACACTGAAGCTTTCTTT
CAWSGQPAGTFYVNTEAFF
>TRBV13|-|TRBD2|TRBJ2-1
TGTGCCAGCAGCAAGCCGGGACTAGCGGCAATTGAGCAGTTCTTC
CASSKPGLAAIEQFF
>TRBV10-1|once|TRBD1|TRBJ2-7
TGCGCCAGCAGTGCAAGGACAGGGGACGAGCAGTACTTC
CASSARTGDEQYF
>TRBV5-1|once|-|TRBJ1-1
TGCGCCAGCAGCCCTCAGGGTGAGGGGACTGAAGCTTTCTTT
CASSPQGEGTEAFF
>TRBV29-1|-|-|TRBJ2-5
TGCAGCGTTTCCGTGGCCCCGCGGGAGACCCAGTACTTC
CSVSVAPRETQYF
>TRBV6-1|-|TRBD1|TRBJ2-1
TGTGCCACCGTGACAGGGCTTTCCTACAATGAGCAGTTCTTC
CATVTGLSYNEQFF
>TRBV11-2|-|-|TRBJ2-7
TGTGCCAGCAGCTTAGGGCAGCAGCTGGGCTCCTACGAGCAGTACTTC
CASSLGQQLGSYEQYF
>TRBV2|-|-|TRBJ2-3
TGTGCCAGCAGTGAACGGGCGGGCTATAGCACAGATACGCAGTATTTT
CASSERAGYSTDTQYF
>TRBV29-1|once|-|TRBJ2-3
TGCAGCGTCCTGGACAACACAGATACGCAGTATTTT
CSVLDNTDTQYF
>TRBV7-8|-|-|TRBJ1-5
TGTGCCAGCAGCTTAGGGCAGGGAGACAATCAGCCCCAGCATTTT
CASSLGQGDNQPQHF
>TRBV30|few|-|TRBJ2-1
TGTGCCTGGAGTGTCGGACTCCTCGAGCAGTTCTTC
CAWSVGLLEQFF
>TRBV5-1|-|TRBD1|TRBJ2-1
TGCGCCAGCAGCTTGGGAACAGGGGGCTACAATGAGCAGTTCTTC
CASSLGTGGYNEQFF
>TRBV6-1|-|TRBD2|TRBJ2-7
TGTGCCAGCAGTCCCCCCCGCGGGAGCTCCTACGAGCAGTACTTC
CASSPPRGSSYEQYF
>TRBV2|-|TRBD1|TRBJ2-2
TGTGCCAGCAGTCAATTCGGGACAGGGAGCGGGGAGCTGTTTTTT
CASSQFGTGSGELFF
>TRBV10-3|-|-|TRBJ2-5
TGTGCCATCAGTGAGTCCGAGGGATTCCAAGAGACCCAGTACTTC
CAISESEGFQETQYF
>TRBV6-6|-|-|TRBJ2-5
TGTGCCAGCAGTGGGCGACAATTCCAAGAGACCCAGTACTTC
CASSGRQFQETQYF
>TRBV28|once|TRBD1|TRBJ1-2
TGTGCCAGCAGCCCCTCAGTGGGACAGGGTTATGGCTACACCTTC
CASSPSVGQGYGYTF
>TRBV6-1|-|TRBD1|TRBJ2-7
TGTGCCAGCACCGGGACAGGGTTCCACGAGCAGTACTTC
CASTGTGFHEQYF
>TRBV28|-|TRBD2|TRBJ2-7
TGTGCCAGCAGTTTAGGGAGGGGTAGAGACGAGCAGTACTTC
CASSLGRGRDEQYF
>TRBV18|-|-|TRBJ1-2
TGTGCCAGCTCACCAGGGACGGCAGTCTATGGCTACACCTTC
CASSPGTAVYGYTF